The sequence of this TCR beta chain was determined in a study of T cell repertoires in cytomegalovirus infection (dated by TCRdb to the late 2010s). The study in broad terms: The peptide stimulations were aimed at well-studied HLA-B-restricted epitopes as well as recently identified HLA-C-restricted CMV epitopes, whose presentation resists viral immunomodulation. Because public TCR beta signatures pointed to carriage of CMV infection together with the matching HLA type, the HLA type of each donor mattered for the analysis.

The sample's treatment or condition label, decoded: in vitro stimulation with specific CMV peptide epitopes to enrich CMV-specific T cells. At the junction V is shortened by 6 bases and J by 4 bases; bases outside the gene matches: 6. As encoded in the germline V gene, CDR1 is LGHNA while CDR2 is YNFKEQ. From cysteine to phenylalanine, the CDR3 is 14 amino acids long. Here the CDR3 DNA is all that survives: 42 bases in frame from base 1. Data came from an Illumina HiSeq 1500. The public reads were quality trimmed at Q25 with fastp and then assembled into clones with MiXCR by TCRdb, keeping productive beta chains. For every CDR3 protein sequence, its rows merge into one entry that carries the most common genes and DNA. Counted in this sample were 650,000 to 900,000 distinct CDR3 sequences; approximately 29% of them appeared once. Jointly, the top ten make up 9.5% to 15% of the sample. The full study reports these points: In both this cohort and an independent roughly 330-donor cohort, the cumulative frequency of public TCR beta family members distinguished carriers of CMV infection plus the relevant HLA type. In the ex vivo response, HLA-C-restricted CMV-specific TCR beta clonotypes were dominant, and in two of eight donors the single most frequent clonotype came from this HLA-C-restricted group.

As to this clonotype: Its target antigen remains unknown. Base-call qualities are not available, and no considerably larger clone is one nucleotide away.

This receptor was obtained from a human donor in good health (CMV status not recorded). Some clones in this sample may be carry-over from other donors' samples. Rearrangement joined TRBV4-2 to TRBJ1-1, with 9 junctional bases fitting TRBD1. This material consisted of cultured CD8+ T cells from PBMCs, taken from culture after CMV antigen stimulation. The CDR3 has the sequence CASSQKTGGTEAFF. The DNA is as follows: TGTGCCAGCAGTCAAAAGACAGGGGGCACTGAAGCTTTCTTT.